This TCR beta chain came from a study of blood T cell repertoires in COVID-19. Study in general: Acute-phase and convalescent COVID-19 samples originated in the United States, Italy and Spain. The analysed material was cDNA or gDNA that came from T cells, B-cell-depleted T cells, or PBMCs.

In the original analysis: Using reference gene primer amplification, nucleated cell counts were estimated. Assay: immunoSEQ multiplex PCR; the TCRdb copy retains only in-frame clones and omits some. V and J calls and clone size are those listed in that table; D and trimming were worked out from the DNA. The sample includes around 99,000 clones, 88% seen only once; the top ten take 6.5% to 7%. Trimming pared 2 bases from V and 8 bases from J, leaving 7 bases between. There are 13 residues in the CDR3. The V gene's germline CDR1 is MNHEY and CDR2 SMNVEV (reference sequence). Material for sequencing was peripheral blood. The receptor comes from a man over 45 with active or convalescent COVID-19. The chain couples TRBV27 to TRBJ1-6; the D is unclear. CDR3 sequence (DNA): TGTGCCAGCAGTTTAGGCATGGATTCACCCCTCCACTTT. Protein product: CASSLGMDSPLHF.